This is a list of T cell receptor beta chains from one sample in a study of T-cell memory formation after mild COVID-19. TCRdb passed the 5' RACE reads through MiXCR, listing each CDR3 protein once. The data show under 650,000 distinct CDR3 sequences, about 20% seen once. The sequenced material came from PBMCs or a T cell subset sorted from them (not recorded which). These receptors were obtained from an adult woman who had mild COVID-19 (a few samples of this study predate the infection). Cell type and time point are not known. Each CDR3 is given with its conserved first and last residue. A D gene is named only where the DNA matches it firmly. Rows may omit the clone size; those that give it use once, few, many or a size class.

D gene: TRBD1; clone size: many; J gene: TRBJ2-7; V gene: TRBV29-1; CDR3 protein: CSVEKGTDRYEQYF; CDR3 DNA: TGCAGCGTTGAAAAGGGGACAGACCGTTACGAGCAGTACTTC
D gene: TRBD1; clone size: few; J gene: TRBJ1-2; V gene: TRBV19; CDR3 protein: CASNPGQGNGYTF; CDR3 DNA: TGTGCCAGTAATCCGGGACAGGGGAACGGCTACACCTTC
D gene: TRBD2; clone size: many; J gene: TRBJ2-7; V gene: TRBV29-1; CDR3 protein: CSVSSGSREQYF; CDR3 DNA: TGCAGCGTCTCTAGCGGGAGTAGGGAGCAGTACTTC
D gene: .; clone size: .; J gene: TRBJ2-7; V gene: TRBV20-1; CDR3 protein: CSATDRNLYEQYF; CDR3 DNA: TGCAGTGCTACAGACAGGAATCTTTACGAGCAGTACTTC
D gene: .; clone size: many; J gene: TRBJ2-1; V gene: TRBV2; CDR3 protein: CATQRGEWFF; CDR3 DNA: TGTGCCACCCAAAGGGGGGAATGGTTCTTC
D gene: .; clone size: .; J gene: TRBJ2-3; V gene: TRBV28; CDR3 protein: CASSPGTLSTDTQYF; CDR3 DNA: TGTGCCAGCAGTCCCGGAACATTGAGCACAGATACGCAGTATTTT
D gene: .; clone size: .; J gene: TRBJ2-1; V gene: TRBV11-1; CDR3 protein: CASSLISGRNEQFF; CDR3 DNA: TGTGCCAGCAGCTTGATTTCAGGGAGGAATGAGCAGTTCTTC
D gene: TRBD2; clone size: .; J gene: TRBJ2-1; V gene: TRBV29-1; CDR3 protein: CSVEEGGSIYNEQFF; CDR3 DNA: TGCAGCGTTGAAGAAGGCGGGAGCATCTACAATGAGCAGTTCTTC
D gene: TRBD2; clone size: .; J gene: TRBJ2-3; V gene: TRBV12-3/TRBV12-4; CDR3 protein: CASSFLLAGEGSQYF; CDR3 DNA: TGTGCCAGCAGTTTCTTACTAGCGGGAGAAGGGTCGCAGTATTTT
D gene: .; clone size: few; J gene: TRBJ1-2; V gene: TRBV5-1; CDR3 protein: CASRSPGTGWNYGYTF; CDR3 DNA: TGCGCCAGCAGAAGTCCCGGGACTGGGTGGAACTATGGCTACACCTTC
D gene: .; clone size: .; J gene: TRBJ2-2; V gene: TRBV4-1; CDR3 protein: CASSQEENTGELFF; CDR3 DNA: TGCGCCAGCAGCCAAGAAGAAAACACCGGGGAGCTGTTTTTT
D gene: .; clone size: few; J gene: TRBJ2-7; V gene: TRBV18; CDR3 protein: CASSPPGGGLNEQYF; CDR3 DNA: TGTGCCAGCTCACCCCCAGGGGGAGGCCTCAACGAGCAGTACTTC
D gene: TRBD1; clone size: .; J gene: TRBJ2-2; V gene: TRBV4-1; CDR3 protein: CASSQNTGGNTGELFF; CDR3 DNA: TGCGCCAGCAGCCAAAATACAGGGGGGAACACCGGGGAGCTGTTTTTT
D gene: TRBD1; clone size: many; J gene: TRBJ2-5; V gene: TRBV18; CDR3 protein: CASSPQSGQTTLGETQYF; CDR3 DNA: TGTGCCAGCTCACCACAATCGGGACAGACAACCCTGGGGGAGACCCAGTACTTC
D gene: .; clone size: few; J gene: TRBJ1-1; V gene: TRBV3-1; CDR3 protein: CASSQGVDVTEAFF; CDR3 DNA: TGTGCCAGCAGCCAGGGGGTTGATGTCACTGAAGCTTTCTTT
D gene: TRBD1; clone size: many; J gene: TRBJ2-3; V gene: TRBV2; CDR3 protein: CASSGDSDTQYF; CDR3 DNA: TGTGCCAGCAGTGGGGACAGCGATACGCAGTATTTT
D gene: TRBD2; clone size: .; J gene: TRBJ2-1; V gene: TRBV4-2; CDR3 protein: CASRPSGGPDNEQFF; CDR3 DNA: TGTGCCAGCAGGCCAAGCGGGGGGCCAGATAATGAGCAGTTCTTC
D gene: TRBD2; clone size: .; J gene: TRBJ2-7; V gene: TRBV5-1; CDR3 protein: CASRFERETNEQYF; CDR3 DNA: TGCGCCAGCAGATTTGAGCGGGAGACTAACGAGCAGTACTTC
D gene: .; clone size: .; J gene: TRBJ2-7; V gene: TRBV12-3/TRBV12-4; CDR3 protein: CASSPQGPPYEQYF; CDR3 DNA: TGTGCCAGCAGTCCGCAGGGGCCCCCCTACGAGCAGTACTTC
D gene: .; clone size: few; J gene: TRBJ1-3; V gene: TRBV12-3/TRBV12-4; CDR3 protein: CANGETGNTIYF; CDR3 DNA: TGTGCCAACGGGGAGACTGGAAACACCATATATTTT
D gene: TRBD1; clone size: few; J gene: TRBJ1-1; V gene: TRBV5-1; CDR3 protein: CASSFEGQPEAFF; CDR3 DNA: TGCGCCAGCAGCTTCGAGGGACAGCCTGAAGCTTTCTTT
D gene: .; clone size: many; J gene: TRBJ2-7; V gene: TRBV5-6; CDR3 protein: CASSRGARYEQYF; CDR3 DNA: TGTGCCAGCAGCCGCGGGGCGCGCTACGAGCAGTACTTC
D gene: .; clone size: few; J gene: TRBJ1-2; V gene: TRBV7-9; CDR3 protein: CASSLGDTRDGYTF; CDR3 DNA: TGTGCCAGCAGCTTAGGGGACACACGAGATGGCTACACCTTC
D gene: TRBD2; clone size: .; J gene: TRBJ2-7; V gene: TRBV9; CDR3 protein: CASSVASGSVYEQYF; CDR3 DNA: TGTGCCAGCAGCGTAGCTAGCGGGAGTGTCTACGAGCAGTACTTC
D gene: .; clone size: few; J gene: TRBJ2-2; V gene: TRBV12-3/TRBV12-4; CDR3 protein: CASTLVGKSGELFF; CDR3 DNA: TGTGCCAGTACATTAGTAGGGAAATCCGGGGAGCTGTTTTTT
D gene: TRBD2; clone size: .; J gene: TRBJ2-5; V gene: TRBV5-4; CDR3 protein: CASSGGRGNQETQYF; CDR3 DNA: TGTGCCAGCAGCGGGGGGAGGGGCAACCAAGAGACCCAGTACTTC
D gene: TRBD2; clone size: .; J gene: TRBJ2-1; V gene: TRBV24-1; CDR3 protein: CATSDLPHKSGRAGEQFF; CDR3 DNA: TGTGCCACCAGTGATTTGCCCCACAAGAGCGGGAGGGCCGGTGAGCAGTTCTTC
D gene: TRBD1; clone size: few; J gene: TRBJ1-1; V gene: TRBV3-1; CDR3 protein: CASSQVLGTGVDRAFF; CDR3 DNA: TGTGCCAGCAGCCAAGTGCTCGGGACAGGGGTAGATCGGGCTTTCTTT
D gene: TRBD2; clone size: .; J gene: TRBJ2-7; V gene: TRBV4-2; CDR3 protein: CASSQLTSGSYEQYF; CDR3 DNA: TGTGCCAGCAGCCAATTGACTAGCGGATCCTACGAGCAGTACTTC
D gene: .; clone size: .; J gene: TRBJ1-3; V gene: TRBV15; CDR3 protein: CATSRDLLGSGNTIYF; CDR3 DNA: TGTGCCACCAGCAGAGATCTTTTAGGCTCTGGAAACACCATATATTTT
D gene: .; clone size: .; J gene: TRBJ1-5; V gene: TRBV4-1; CDR3 protein: CASSHVDGGGNQPQHF; CDR3 DNA: TGCGCCAGCAGCCACGTGGACGGGGGCGGCAATCAGCCCCAGCATTTT
D gene: .; clone size: few; J gene: TRBJ2-7; V gene: TRBV21-1; CDR3 protein: CASNKPGGIEQYF; CDR3 DNA: TGTGCCAGCAACAAACCAGGGGGCATCGAGCAGTACTTC
D gene: .; clone size: .; J gene: TRBJ2-5; V gene: TRBV11-2; CDR3 protein: CASSLLWVAAETQYF; CDR3 DNA: TGTGCCAGCAGCTTATTATGGGTCGCAGCAGAGACCCAGTACTTC
D gene: .; clone size: few; J gene: TRBJ2-1; V gene: TRBV24-1; CDR3 protein: CATSDFQEEQFF; CDR3 DNA: TGTGCCACCAGTGATTTTCAGGAGGAGCAGTTCTTC
D gene: .; clone size: .; J gene: TRBJ1-1; V gene: TRBV28; CDR3 protein: CASFGLNTEAFF; CDR3 DNA: TGTGCCAGCTTTGGCCTGAACACTGAAGCTTTCTTT
D gene: .; clone size: few; J gene: TRBJ1-1; V gene: TRBV12-3/TRBV12-4; CDR3 protein: CASSLRGSYTEAFF; CDR3 DNA: TGTGCCAGCAGTTTAAGGGGTTCGTACACTGAAGCTTTCTTT
D gene: .; clone size: many; J gene: TRBJ2-7; V gene: TRBV5-1; CDR3 protein: CASSRRGSYEQYF; CDR3 DNA: TGCGCCAGCAGTCGAAGGGGGTCGTACGAGCAGTACTTC
D gene: .; clone size: .; J gene: TRBJ2-4; V gene: TRBV7-9; CDR3 protein: CASSLGYGNIQYF; CDR3 DNA: TGTGCCAGCAGCTTAGGGTATGGGAACATTCAGTACTTC
D gene: TRBD1; clone size: .; J gene: TRBJ1-6; V gene: TRBV20-1; CDR3 protein: CSARGQLDNSPLHF; CDR3 DNA: TGCAGCGCCAGGGGACAGTTGGATAATTCACCCCTCCACTTT
D gene: TRBD2; clone size: few; J gene: TRBJ2-1; V gene: TRBV6-2/TRBV6-3; CDR3 protein: CASSLAGLENEQFF; CDR3 DNA: TGTGCCAGCAGCTTAGCGGGACTAGAGAATGAGCAGTTCTTC
D gene: TRBD1; clone size: few; J gene: TRBJ2-2; V gene: TRBV12-3/TRBV12-4; CDR3 protein: CASSLADRGNTGELFF; CDR3 DNA: TGTGCCAGCAGCTTAGCCGACAGGGGTAACACCGGGGAGCTGTTTTTT